A few counts support the clone carrying this T cell receptor beta chain. This specimen belongs to a study of T cell responses to AZD1222 COVID-19 vaccine. Sequenced by immunoSEQ multiplex PCR; TCRdb stores in-frame clones only, minus some. The sample has approximately 120,000 clones, around 90% seen once. The CDR3 extends over 16 amino acids. V and J are TRBV1 and TRBJ2-7; the DNA was not compared with TRBD2, the D call given in the table. TRBV1 is a recognized pseudogene. This sequence was found in an adult in good health. This specimen consisted of peripheral blood, obtained on day 0 of AZD1222 vaccination. CDR3 nucleotides: TGCACCAGCAGCCAAGATCGGGAGGTCCATACCTACGAGCAGTACTTC. Encoded protein: CTSSQDREVHTYEQYF.